A single sample gave rise to the 22 T cell receptor beta chains below, sequenced in a study of blood T cell repertoires in COVID-19. Assay: immunoSEQ multiplex PCR; the TCRdb copy retains only in-frame clones and omits some. This repertoire shows roughly 200,000 clones, roughly 83% found once; its top ten account for over 1.5%. Sequencing was carried out using peripheral blood. The receptors were sampled from a human donor in a cohort sampled during active COVID-19.

The J gene is TRBJ2-7, the V gene TRBV19; 7 positions agree with TRBD1. The germline gives CDR1 LNHDA, CDR2 SQIVND (reference sequence). Unmatched junction bases numbered 6, after V lost 1 base and J lost 6 bases. CDR3 length equals 14 residues. CDR3 protein: CASSIADRKAEQYF. CDR3 bases: TGTGCCAGTAGTATAGCGGACAGGAAGGCCGAGCAGTACTTC.

V is TRBV27 and J is TRBJ1-5, with a possible D match to TRBD1 (6 bases). Trimming shortened V by 5 bases and J by 3 bases, and 14 bases separated the two germline ends. CDR1 is MNHEY and CDR2 is SMNVEV in the germline V gene (reference sequence). The CDR3 has 15 residues. In nucleotides, the CDR3 is TGTGCCAGCAGTGGGACACCTTCCCTCAATCAGCCCCAGCATTTT. This gives the protein CASSGTPSLNQPQHF.

The genes are TRBV18 and TRBJ1-2; unclear D gene. Germline V lookup: CDR1 KGHSH, CDR2 LQKENI. The CDR3 has 12 residues. Trimming took off 2 bases at V and 4 bases at J, with 5 bases between the two ends. CDR3 sequence reads: CASSPEGYGYTF. CDR3 in DNA: TGTGCCAGCTCACCAGAGGGCTATGGCTACACCTTC.

The rearrangement links TRBV7-2 to TRBJ2-3; TRBD2 might be the D (5 bases). Trimming pared 5 bases from V and 6 bases from J, leaving 9 bases between. CDR3 length: 12 amino acids. The germline CDR1 and CDR2 sequences are SGHTA and FQGNSA. The DNA for the CDR3 is TGTGCCAGCAGCGCTACTAGTGATACGCAGTATTTT. Protein: CASSATSDTQYF. Complete variable domain (other parts from reference TRBV7-2 and TRBJ2-3): GAGVSQSPSNKVTEKGKDVELRCDPISGHTALYWYRQSLGQGLEFLIYFQGNSAPDKSGLPSDRFSAERTGGSVSTLTIQRTQQEDSAVYLCASSATSDTQYFGPGTRLTVL.

A few counts support this clone. The CDR3 coding sequence is TGTGCCAGTGGGACAGGGGTCTACGAGCAGTACTTC. Translated: CASGTGVYEQYF. The chain carries TRBV19 and TRBJ2-7; 10 nucleotides align to TRBD1. This CDR3 spans 12 amino acids. Looked up from germline, CDR1 is LNHDA and CDR2 is SQIVND (reference sequence). V lost 8 bases to trimming and J lost 3 bases; unmatched junction nucleotides: 1.

J is TRBJ2-7 and V is TRBV5-5; 9 positions match TRBD1. J gave up 6 bases and V 4 bases, and 5 bases lay outside the gene matches. From germline, CDR1 is SGHKS and CDR2 YYEKEE (reference sequence). The CDR3 runs 13 residues. The CDR3 DNA is TGTGCCAGCAGCCGGGACAGGGACTTCGAGCAGTACTTC. Protein sequence: CASSRDRDFEQYF.

This chain links TRBV7-2 with TRBJ1-1; D is perhaps TRBD1 (5 bases). CDR3 length equals 16 residues. The germline gives CDR1 SGHTA, CDR2 FQGNSA. The germline V and J ends were trimmed by 5 bases and 1 base, with 17 bases remaining between them. The CDR3 sequence: CASSLPLGGRNTEAFF. The CDR3 DNA is TGTGCCAGCAGCCTCCCGCTGGGGGGGAGGAACACTGAAGCTTTCTTT.

V usage is TRBV7-9 and J usage is TRBJ1-6, with TRBD1 identical over 10 bases. The CDR3 loop spans 15 amino acids. The ends lost 4 bases at V and 7 bases at J; junction bases unmatched: 4. Germline V lookup: CDR1 SEHNR, CDR2 FQNEAQ (reference sequence). CDR3 sequence reads: CASSSGQGPNSPLHF. In DNA form, the CDR3 reads TGTGCCAGCAGCTCGGGACAGGGGCCGAATTCACCCCTCCACTTT.

The chain uses TRBV3-1 (or the pseudogene TRBV3-2) and TRBJ1-6, with TRBD1 matching over 8 bases. CDR3 length equals 16 residues. Germline V gene lookup returns CDR1 LGHDT and CDR2 YNNKEL (reference sequence). V gave up 0 bases and J gave up 7 bases; unmatched junction bases: 5. In nucleotides, the CDR3 is TGTGCCAGCAGCCAAGACCAGGGGGCTGGGAATTCACCCCTCCACTTT. It is translated as CASSQDQGAGNSPLHF.

The chain joins TRBV21-1 to TRBJ2-7; the table calls TRBD2, which could not be checked here. TRBV21-1 is listed as a pseudogene. The CDR3 spans 15 residues. The CDR3: CASSKGLAGEYEQYF. For the CDR3, the DNA is TGTGCCAGCAGCAAAGGACTAGCGGGGGAATACGAGCAGTACTTC.

The chain uses TRBV28 and TRBJ1-2; no firm D call. The CDR3 has 14 amino acids. V lost 2 bases and J lost 2, with 9 bases in between. Germline loops: CDR1 MDHEN, CDR2 SYDVKM. The CDR3 DNA follows: TGTGCCAGCAGTTTACAGCGAGGAAACTATGGCTACACCTTC. This sequence encodes CASSLQRGNYGYTF.

V and J are TRBV12-5 and TRBJ2-7, with 8 positions matching TRBD1. Germline trimming cut 1 base from V and 7 bases from J; bases unmatched to any gene: 9. CDR3 length: 15 amino acids. The germline gives CDR1 LGHNT, CDR2 FRNRAP. The CDR3 is CASGLGTGWDGEQYF. The CDR3 region has the DNA TGTGCTAGTGGTTTGGGGACAGGGTGGGATGGTGAGCAGTACTTC.

The chain employs TRBV24-1 and TRBJ2-1, with 9 bases that match TRBD1. The ends lost 6 bases at V and 4 bases at J; junction bases unmatched: 6. Germline lookup yields CDR1 KGHDR and CDR2 SFDVKD. CDR3 length equals 15 residues. The CDR3 sequence: CATSIGQGRYNEQFF. The CDR3, as DNA: TGTGCCACCAGTATAGGACAGGGGCGATACAATGAGCAGTTCTTC.

V and J are TRBV4-3 and TRBJ2-3, with TRBD2 matching 12 bases. Germline assignment: CDR1 LGHNA and CDR2 YSLEER. This CDR3 contains 21 residues. After removal of 0 bases from V and 5 bases from J, the junction contained 18 bases not matched to a gene. CDR3 in amino acids: CASSQDRASASGRAGKDTQYF. Written as DNA, the CDR3 is TGCGCCAGCAGCCAAGATCGGGCTTCGGCTAGCGGGAGGGCCGGGAAAGATACGCAGTATTTT.

The chain employs TRBV18 and TRBJ1-2; D perhaps matches TRBD1 (6 bases). Germline assignment: CDR1 KGHSH and CDR2 LQKENI. The CDR3 has 14 residues. Trimming pared 3 bases from V and 5 bases from J, leaving 13 bases between. The CDR3 DNA is TGTGCCAGCTCACCCGGACGGGACATGTATGGCTACACCTTC. Amino acids: CASSPGRDMYGYTF.

The chain combines TRBV7-9 with TRBJ1-4, with TRBD1 matching 8 bases. V shed 8 bases and J 3 bases; nucleotides not matched to a gene: 8. This CDR3 is 15 amino acids long. CDR1 and CDR2 from the germline V gene are SEHNR and FQNEAQ (reference sequence). The CDR3 loop is CASQSGTGANEKLFF. For the CDR3, the DNA is TGTGCCAGCCAAAGCGGGACAGGCGCTAATGAAAAACTGTTTTTT.

CDR3 sequence (DNA): TGCGCCAGCAGTGAGGGGTTGGAGAATTCACCCCTCCACTTT. Its translation: CASSEGLENSPLHF. The rearrangement joins TRBV10-2 to TRBJ1-6; D ambiguous. Trimming pared 2 bases from V and 7 bases from J, leaving 9 bases between. Germline V gene lookup returns CDR1 WSHSY and CDR2 SAAADI. This CDR3 has 14 amino acids.

The gene calls are TRBV5-1 and TRBJ1-5; D ambiguous. Germline V lookup: CDR1 SGHRS, CDR2 YFSETQ. The ends were cut back, 0 bases at V and 0 bases at J, with 7 bases in the middle. The CDR3 has 15 amino acids. CDR3 loop: CASSLGGNSNQPQHF. The CDR3 bases are TGCGCCAGCAGCTTGGGAGGGAATAGCAATCAGCCCCAGCATTTT. Full variable domain (rest looked up from reference TRBV5-1 and TRBJ1-5): KAGVTQTPRYLIKTRGQQVTLSCSPISGHRSVSWYQQTPGQGLQFLFEYFSETQRNKGNFPGRFSGRQFSNSRSEMNVSTLELGDSALYLCASSLGGNSNQPQHFGDGTRLSIL.

This rearrangement joins TRBV5-6 to TRBJ2-5, with TRBD1 matching 7 bases. With V trimmed by 3 bases and J by 4 bases, 9 bases remained unmatched. This CDR3 is built from 15 residues. Germline lookup yields CDR1 SGHDT and CDR2 YYEEEE. The CDR3 DNA follows: TGTGCCAGCAGCTCCGAAGGGGGCAGGGGAGAGACCCAGTACTTC. Residues: CASSSEGGRGETQYF.

This chain connects TRBV19 to TRBJ2-5; the match to TRBD1 covers 12 bases. The J segment lost 5 bases and the V segment lost 5 bases, leaving 9 bases of the junction unmatched. CDR1 LNHDA and CDR2 SQIVND come from the germline V gene (reference sequence). The CDR3 has 16 amino acids. Here the CDR3 DNA reads TGTGCCAGTAGTCTCGGGACAGGGGGCTTTAGGGAGACCCAGTACTTC. Protein product: CASSLGTGGFRETQYF.

In this sample, this clone turned up once. This rearrangement joins TRBV6-2 or TRBV6-3 to TRBJ2-1; tentative D call: TRBD1 (6 bases). This CDR3 has 12 amino acids. Germline V gives CDR1 MNHEY, CDR2 SVGEGT. The V end was cut by 2 bases, the J end by 10 bases, with 9 bases between. The CDR3 is CASSYPRGEQFF. CDR3 DNA: TGTGCCAGCAGTTACCCCAGGGGAGAGCAGTTCTTC.

J is TRBJ1-5 and V is TRBV4-1; a possible D gene is TRBD1 (5 bases). From germline, CDR1 is MGHRA and CDR2 YSYEKL. V lost 0 bases to trimming and J lost 5 bases, with 11 bases between them. The CDR3 has 15 residues. CDR3 amino acids: CASSQDPQGYQPQHF. In DNA form, the CDR3 reads TGCGCCAGCAGCCAAGATCCTCAGGGATATCAGCCCCAGCATTTT.